This TCR beta chain was found in a study of CD8+CD57+ T cells in acquired aplastic anemia. The study's findings and limits: Patients and controls shared roughly 30 CD8+ CDR3 sequences, which appeared highly expressed in patients and within their immunodominant clones.

TCR beta VDJ and CDR3 profiles were obtained from a genomic DNA template. TCRdb passed the reads through MiXCR, listing each CDR3 protein once. This table holds under 250,000 distinct CDR3 sequences, approximately 50% found once. A note on this clonotype: Its antigen is still unknown.

The authors sequenced patients whose flow cytometry had shown CD8+CD57+ cell expansion. All participating patients were living with severe acquired aplastic anemia. Germline V lookup: CDR1 LNHDA, CDR2 SQIVND (reference sequence). Trimming took 5 bases from V and 5 from J; bases not matched to a gene: 11. CDR3 length: 15 residues. The sequenced sample was sorted CD4+, CD8+, or CD8+CD57+ T cells (not recorded which) from PBMCs. V usage is TRBV19 and J usage is TRBJ1-2; 7 nucleotides line up with TRBD1. The source is a human donor with aplastic anemia. Here the CDR3 reads CASSSSPGTDYGYTF. Here the CDR3 DNA reads TGTGCCAGTAGTTCCAGCCCCGGGACAGATTATGGCTACACCTTC.